What follows describes a single T cell receptor beta chain. TCRdb's copy holds only in-frame clones and misses some; the assay was immunoSEQ multiplex PCR. The sample shows about 100,000 clones, 88% of them seen only once. This entry comes from a study of blood T cell repertoires in COVID-19. V lost 1 base to trimming and J lost 1 base, with 7 bases between them. In germline, CDR1 is SGDLS, CDR2 YYNGEE. The CDR3 covers 14 residues. The sample was peripheral blood. The genes are TRBV9 and TRBJ2-3; D remains unclear. The TCR comes from a human donor in a cohort sampled during active COVID-19. The CDR3 is CASSVTRGTDTQYF. Here the CDR3 DNA reads TGTGCCAGCAGCGTAACACGTGGCACAGATACGCAGTATTTT.